Given below is one T cell receptor (beta chain) in context. Its antigen is undetermined. This CDR3 spans 10 amino acids. Each TCR beta cDNA library carried unique molecular identifiers. Between about 0.85 and 11 million T cells gave rise to around 500,000 cDNA molecules. MiXCR, applied by TCRdb to the PCR reads, yields one record per CDR3 protein. The sample records about 820,000 distinct CDR3 sequences, about 50% being singletons. The data derive from a study of post-analysis software for immune sequencing data. Study outcomes and limitations: Clustering by F measure revealed strong co-clustering among samples prepared together in one batch. Patients with multiple sclerosis recorded significantly lower normalized Chao1 diversity than controls, the study found. With TRBV5-6, TRBV5-1 and TRBV20-1 included, several TRBV segments were more frequent in patients than in controls.

The origin of this receptor is a girl aged 10-17 years with multiple sclerosis. This chain connects TRBV21-1 to TRBJ2-4. TRBJ2-7 matches the DNA end more closely, so the J call is doubtful. TRBV21-1 is labeled a pseudogene. The sample taken for sequencing was blood. The DNA for the CDR3 is TGTGCCAGCAGCATCAACGAGCAGTACTTC. It yields the protein CASSINEQYF.